The present T cell receptor beta chain was sequenced within a study of cytomegalovirus exposure and HLA in healthy donors. Comments on this clone: Its antigen remains unknown.

With 60 Vbeta and 13 Jbeta primers, the PCR was carried out. Some clones are missing from TCRdb's copy, which holds only in-frame ones; the method was immunoSEQ multiplex PCR. The sample yields 180,000 or so clones, 77% seen once. Germline V gene sequence: CDR1 SGHTA, CDR2 FQGNSA. With 4 bases clipped from V and 5 bases from J, the junction kept 11 bases outside the gene matches. The CDR3 has 15 residues. General observations from the study: An analysis that came later showed most CMV-associated TCR beta chains appearing HLA-restricted.

The clonotype originates from a woman in her sixties or seventies in good health and CMV-seropositive. The sample taken for sequencing was PBMCs. The chain has TRBV7-2 and TRBJ2-7; 7 bases fit TRBD1. The CDR3 sequence is CASSSYTGARDEQYF. CDR3 nucleotide sequence: TGTGCCAGCAGCTCCTACACAGGGGCGAGGGACGAGCAGTACTTC. The full variable domain, rest sourced from reference TRBV7-2 and TRBJ2-7, is GAGVSQSPSNKVTEKGKDVELRCDPISGHTALYWYRQSLGQGLEFLIYFQGNSAPDKSGLPSDRFSAERTGGSVSTLTIQRTQQEDSAVYLCASSSYTGARDEQYFGPGTRLTVT.